The 20 T cell receptor beta chains reported below all come from one sample, sequenced in a study of T cell clonality in common variable immunodeficiency. Study-wide points: Fewer deletions and N-nucleotide insertions were reportedly seen in common variable immunodeficiency TCR beta sequences.

Antigen specificity for these receptors is unknown. Sequencing used immunoSEQ multiplex PCR; TCRdb keeps in-frame clones, though not all of them. The sample has tens of thousands of clones, none seen only once. The material sequenced was peripheral blood mononuclear cells. These receptors came from a human donor with common variable immunodeficiency.

Many counts were recorded for this clone. With the read ending 3 residues before the CDR3 end, the germline J gene is used to fill in that end. The chain joins TRBV19 to TRBJ1-4; 10 nucleotides align to TRBD1. Trimming cost V 4 bases and J 6 bases; bases outside gene matches: 5. Germline V CDR1 and CDR2: LNHDA, SQIVND (reference sequence). The CDR3 loop spans 15 amino acids. CDR3 DNA (partial): TGTGCCAGTAGTACTCCCGGGACAGGGGATGAAAAA. Translation: CASSTPGTGDEK. The CDR3 in full is CASSTPGTGDEKLFF.

Notes on this clone: The read ends 3 residues shy of where the CDR3 ends; the end is completed using the germline J gene. This chain joins TRBV7-8 and TRBJ2-3, with TRBD1 identical over 8 bases. The ends lost 3 bases at V and 2 bases at J; junction bases unmatched: 7. Germline V gives CDR1 SGHVS, CDR2 FQNEAQ. The CDR3 runs to 16 residues. The sequenced part of the CDR3 DNA is TGTGCCAGCAGCTTGGCGACAGGGGACTTCACAGATACG. Amino acids: CASSLATGDFTDT. The CDR3 reads in full as CASSLATGDFTDTQYF.

This clone was counted many times. From the germline J gene comes the end of the CDR3, since the read stops 3 residues before it. The chain recombines TRBV19 with TRBJ2-3; TRBD2 matches 11 bases. J gave up 4 bases and V 4 bases, and 7 bases lay outside the gene matches. Germline lookup yields CDR1 LNHDA and CDR2 SQIVND (reference sequence). The CDR3 sequence is 16 residues long. The sequenced CDR3 bases are TGTGCCAGTAGTAGGGAAGTGGGACTAGCGGCAGATACG. The encoded protein is CASSREVGLAADT. The entire CDR3 sequence reads CASSREVGLAADTQYF.

This clone was picked up a small number of times. The CDR3 goes on 3 residues after the read ends, and that part is filled in from the germline J gene. The rearrangement uses TRBV18 and TRBJ1-2, with TRBD1 as a possible D gene (5 bases). Germline V gene sequence: CDR1 KGHSH, CDR2 LQKENI. Deletions cut 3 bases from V and 5 bases from J, with 7 bases between. There are 12 residues in the CDR3. The CDR3 DNA, read in part, is TGTGCCAGCTCACCGGGGCGTTATGGC. Its translation: CASSPGRYG. The full CDR3 protein is CASSPGRYGYTF.

This clone was counted ten times or more. The read gets to within 3 residues of the CDR3 end, and the germline J gene fills in the rest. The chain employs TRBV7-3 and TRBJ2-3, with 11 positions matching TRBD2. The CDR3 runs to 15 residues. V was clipped by 5 bases and J by 3 bases; unmatched bases: 4. Looked up from germline, CDR1 is SGHTA and CDR2 is FQGTGA. Incomplete CDR3 DNA: TGTGCCAGCAGCATTAGCGGGGGGGCAACAGATACG. Translated: CASSISGGATDT. The full CDR3 protein is CASSISGGATDTQYF.

This clone was counted only a few times. The CDR3 end lies 3 residues beyond the end of the read and is filled in from the germline J gene. The chain joins TRBV5-6 to TRBJ1-4; no reliable D call. Germline CDR1 is SGHDT and CDR2 is YYEEEE. The CDR3 length is 13 residues. Partial CDR3 DNA: TGTGCCAGCAGCTGGGCCGGGGTGCAGAAA. Residues: CASSWAGVQK. The entire CDR3 reads CASSWAGVQKLFF.

As regards this clone: The CDR3 goes on 3 residues after the read ends, and that part is filled in from the germline J gene. This sequence joins TRBV20-1 and TRBJ2-1; 9 bases align to TRBD2. The CDR3 has 15 amino acids. V shed 0 bases and J 7 bases; nucleotides not matched to a gene: 7. Germline lookup yields CDR1 DFQATT and CDR2 SNEGSKA (reference sequence). Partial CDR3 DNA: TGCAGTGCTAGAGATCCTAGCGGGGTTTTAAATGAG. Translating it yields CSARDPSGVLNE. The full-length CDR3 reads as CSARDPSGVLNEQFF.

This clone was seen more than once but under ten times. The CDR3 end falls 3 residues outside the read, so it is completed with the germline J gene. The chain recombines TRBV6-2 or TRBV6-3 with TRBJ1-4; 7 bases are shared with TRBD1. The CDR3 covers 15 residues. Germline CDR1 MNHEY, CDR2 SVGEGT. Here the CDR3 reads CASSLRVRGDSRLFF. CDR3 bases read: TGTGCCAGCAGTTTGAGAGTCAGGGGGGATTCGAGA.

As for this clone: The CDR3 end falls 3 residues outside the read, so it is completed with the germline J gene. The chain carries TRBV2 and TRBJ1-4; no reliable D call. The CDR3 contains 15 residues. CDR1 SNHLY and CDR2 FYNNEI come from the germline V gene. Trimming cost V 3 bases and J 5 bases, with 13 bases left between them. CDR3 DNA, as far as it was read: TGTGCCAGCAGTGATTTAGGGTACTCGAATGAAAAA. Its protein is CASSDLGYSNEK. The whole CDR3 protein is CASSDLGYSNEKLFF.

As concerns this clone: Sequencing ends 3 residues short of the CDR3 end; the germline J gene provides the rest. The chain has TRBV19 and TRBJ2-3; 11 bases match TRBD2. The V gene's germline CDR1 is LNHDA and CDR2 SQIVND (reference sequence). After removal of 7 bases from V and 2 bases from J, the junction contained 8 bases not matched to a gene. CDR3 length: 16 amino acids. CDR3 DNA, as far as it was read: TGTGCCAGTACCTCTACTAGCGGGGGTTACACAGATACG. Residues: CASTSTSGGYTDT. The full-length CDR3 reads as CASTSTSGGYTDTQYF.

This clone occurred many times. Read data end 3 residues before the CDR3 end; the end is taken from the germline J gene. The chain combines TRBV19 with TRBJ2-1; 10 bases are a match to TRBD2. Trimming removed 2 bases from V and 0 bases from J; junction bases left unmatched: 7. Germline values: CDR1 LNHDA, CDR2 SQIVND (reference sequence). This CDR3 has 18 residues. Incomplete CDR3 DNA: TGTGCCAGTAGTATAAGGCGAGCGGGGGGGCACTCCTACAATGAG. This sequence encodes CASSIRRAGGHSYNE. The CDR3 in full is CASSIRRAGGHSYNEQFF.

This clone showed up many times. The read gets to within 3 residues of the CDR3 end, and the germline J gene fills in the rest. This sequence joins TRBV10-3 and TRBJ2-7; unclear D gene. The CDR3 length is 13 residues. The germline V gene encodes CDR1 ENHRY and CDR2 SYGVKD. Trimming stripped 4 bases from V and 1 base from J, with 8 bases between. The CDR3: CAISVAGSYEQYF. The sequenced CDR3 bases are TGTGCCATCAGTGTTGCAGGTTCCTACGAG.

This clone was seen only a few times. The CDR3 end falls 3 residues outside the read, so it is completed with the germline J gene. The chain has TRBV19 and TRBJ2-2, with D perhaps matching TRBD1 (6 bases). V gave up 5 bases and J gave up 4 bases, with 14 bases separating them. The CDR3 spans 15 residues. CDR1 and CDR2 (germline): LNHDA, SQIVND (reference sequence). The CDR3 bases that were read are TGTGCCAGTAGTTCTAGGGGGTTGAGCACCGGGGAG. Residues: CASSSRGLSTGE. The entire CDR3 sequence reads CASSSRGLSTGELFF.

Only a few counts were recorded for this clone. Read coverage stops 3 residues before the CDR3 terminus; the germline J gene supplies the remainder. The V gene is TRBV5-1, the J gene TRBJ2-5; D call uncertain. Per the germline V gene, CDR1 is SGHRS and CDR2 is YFSETQ. V lost 4 bases to trimming and J lost 5 bases, with 9 bases between them. The CDR3 runs 12 residues. The CDR3 bases that were read are TGCGCCAGCAGCGGTTCGGGTGAGACC. Protein product: CASSGSGET. Given in full, the CDR3 is CASSGSGETQYF.

With respect to this clone: The CDR3 end is not reached by the read, which stops 3 residues before it; the germline J gene fills it in. This chain links TRBV7-2 with TRBJ2-3; 8 bases are a match to TRBD2. The CDR3 covers 14 residues. V lost 7 bases to trimming and J lost 6 bases; unmatched junction nucleotides: 9. Germline values: CDR1 SGHTA, CDR2 FQGNSA. CDR3 DNA, as far as it was read: TGTGCCAGCACCACGCCGGGGGGGCGGGATACG. This translates into CASTTPGGRDT. The entire CDR3 sequence reads CASTTPGGRDTQYF.

In its sample, this clone was seen many times. The sequenced fragment ends 3 residues before the CDR3 boundary, so the rest is inferred from the germline J gene. Other DNA sequences in this specimen translate into the identical CDR3. This chain links TRBV6-2 or TRBV6-3 with TRBJ2-5, with TRBD2 as a possible D gene (6 bases). The V gene's germline CDR1 is MNHEY and CDR2 SVGEGT. Trimming left V 0 bases short and J 5 bases short, with 16 bases between. The CDR3 extends over 16 amino acids. The CDR3 sequence: CASSYSKGLLLETQYF. The DNA read from the CDR3 is TGTGCCAGCAGTTACTCGAAGGGACTGCTACTTGAGACC.

The sample holds many counts of this clone. Read sequence stops 3 residues before the CDR3 end, and the germline J gene provides the missing end. V and J are TRBV7-6 and TRBJ1-1, with 8 bases that match TRBD1. Germline V gene lookup returns CDR1 SGHVS and CDR2 FNYEAQ. The V and J ends lost 4 bases and 2 bases, in that order; junction bases with no gene match: 6. This CDR3 has 15 residues. Incomplete CDR3 DNA: TGTGCCAGCAGCTCCTCTGGACAGGGAAACACTGAA. Residues: CASSSSGQGNTE. The full CDR3 protein reads CASSSSGQGNTEAFF. Using reference TRBV7-6 and TRBJ1-1 for the parts outside the CDR3, the full variable domain is GAGVSQSPRYKVTKRGQDVALRCDPISGHVSLYWYRQALGQGPEFLTYFNYEAQQDKSGLPNDRFSAERPEGSISTLTIQRTEQRDSAMYRCASSSSGQGNTEAFFGQGTRLTVV.

In this sample, this clone turned up many times. The CDR3 protein is CASSLRVGARDEYTF. Incomplete CDR3 DNA: TGTGCCAGCAGCTTAAGGGTTGGGGCTAGGGATGAG. The chain recombines TRBV7-2 with TRBJ1-2; maybe TRBD1 (5 bases). The read terminates 3 residues ahead of where the CDR3 ends, so the germline J gene completes it. This CDR3 contains 15 residues. From germline, CDR1 is SGHTA and CDR2 FQGNSA. The full variable domain, in which reference TRBV7-2 and TRBJ1-2 provide the parts outside the CDR3, is GAGVSQSPSNKVTEKGKDVELRCDPISGHTALYWYRQSLGQGLEFLIYFQGNSAPDKSGLPSDRFSAERTGGSVSTLTIQRTQQEDSAVYLCASSLRVGARDEYTFGSGTRLTVV.

This clone was counted ten times or more. The read comes to an end 3 residues before the CDR3 does, leaving the germline J gene to fill in the end. The rearrangement links TRBV10-3 to TRBJ1-4; D possibly corresponds to TRBD1 (6 bases). V lost 3 bases to trimming and J lost 2 bases, with 10 bases between them. The CDR3 is made up of 15 amino acids. From germline, CDR1 is ENHRY and CDR2 SYGVKD. The covered CDR3 bases are TGTGCCATCAGTGACTCAGGGGTGACTAATGAAAAA. Residues: CAISDSGVTNEK. In full, the CDR3 reads CAISDSGVTNEKLFF.

This clone turned up a few times. The read ends 3 residues early relative to the CDR3; the germline J gene fills the gap. The rearrangement joins TRBV11-1 to TRBJ2-2; a weak D match, TRBD1 (6 bases). V dropped 2 bases and J dropped 1 base, with 8 bases sitting between them. Germline loops: CDR1 SGHAT, CDR2 FQDESV (reference sequence). There are 15 residues in the CDR3. The CDR3: CASSLHRENTGELFF. The part of the CDR3 DNA that was read is TGTGCCAGCAGCTTACACAGGGAGAACACCGGGGAG.